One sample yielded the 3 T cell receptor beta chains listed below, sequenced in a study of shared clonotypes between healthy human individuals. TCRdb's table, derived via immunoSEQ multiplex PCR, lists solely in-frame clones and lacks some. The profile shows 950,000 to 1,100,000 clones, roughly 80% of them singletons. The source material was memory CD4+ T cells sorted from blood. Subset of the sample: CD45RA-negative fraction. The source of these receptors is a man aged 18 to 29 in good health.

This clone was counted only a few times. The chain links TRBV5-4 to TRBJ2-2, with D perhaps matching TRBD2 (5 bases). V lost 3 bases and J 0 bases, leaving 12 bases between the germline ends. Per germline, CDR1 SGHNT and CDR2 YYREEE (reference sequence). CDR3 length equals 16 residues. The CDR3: CASSYGSGANTGELFF. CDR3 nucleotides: TGTGCCAGCAGCTACGGCAGCGGAGCGAACACCGGGGAGCTGTTTTTT.

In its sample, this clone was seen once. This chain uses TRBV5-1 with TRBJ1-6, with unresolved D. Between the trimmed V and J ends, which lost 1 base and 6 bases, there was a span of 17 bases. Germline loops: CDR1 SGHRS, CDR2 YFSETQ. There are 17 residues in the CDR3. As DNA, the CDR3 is TGCGCCAGCAGCTTGTCTACCCTCGCCAACGGTAATTCACCCCTCCACTTT. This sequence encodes CASSLSTLANGNSPLHF.

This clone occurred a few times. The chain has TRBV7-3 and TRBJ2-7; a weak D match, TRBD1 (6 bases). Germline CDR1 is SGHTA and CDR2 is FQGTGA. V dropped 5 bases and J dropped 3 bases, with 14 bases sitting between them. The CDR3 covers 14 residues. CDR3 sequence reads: CASSQYQGNYEQYF. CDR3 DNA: TGTGCCAGCAGCCAATATCAGGGGAACTACGAGCAGTACTTC.